The clone carrying this T cell receptor beta chain was seen only a few times. The target antigen is unknown. Constant-region reverse primers amplified full-length variable regions, followed by semi-nested Nested Universal Primer A PCR. TCRdb ran MiXCR on the 5' RACE reads and lists one entry per CDR3 protein. The sample consists of about 8,900 distinct CDR3 sequences, around 55% of them appearing once. Study findings and constraints: Greatest tumor Treg TCR overlap was with tumor naive CD4+ cells. Larger-cohort validation covered only one TCR beta V-J rearrangement.

The sorted Tregs were CD4+CD25+CD127-/low cells. Sequencing was carried out using Tregs sorted from a lymph node. This sequence originates from a female donor with breast cancer.

CDR3 region: CASSPSGGARQQYF. The CDR3, as DNA: TGTGCCAGCAGTCCAAGTGGGGGGGCTCGGCAGCAGTACTTC. The gene calls are TRBV12-3 or TRBV12-4 and TRBJ2-7; tentatively, D is TRBD2 (7 bases). The CDR3 length is 14 residues. The V and J ends lost 5 bases and 8 bases respectively, with 19 bases between them.